This TCR beta chain derives from a study of Ad26.COV2.S vaccination and SARS-CoV-2 variants. Overall study results and limits: Placebo and vaccine recipients had non-spike TCR breadth that was similar. Assessments of TCR breadth and depth may have underestimated the total T cell responses. While placebo recipients had lower spike-specific TCR breadth, vaccine recipients had more.

On this clone itself: Its antigen is unknown.

V was clipped by 5 bases and J by 5 bases; unmatched bases: 5. This CDR3 contains 13 residues. Per the germline V gene, CDR1 is LGHNT and CDR2 is FRNRAP. The method was immunoSEQ multiplex PCR; TCRdb's version includes in-frame clones alone and lacks a portion of them. In the table there are about 94,000 clones, around 82% of which are singletons. The J gene is TRBJ2-5, the V gene TRBV12-5; 7 bases fit TRBD1. Sequencing used peripheral blood, obtained after recovery from COVID-19. This receptor was obtained from a human donor who had recovered from COVID-19. CDR3 DNA sequence: TGTGCTAGTGGTCTGGGACAGAGGGAGACCCAGTACTTC. Protein: CASGLGQRETQYF.